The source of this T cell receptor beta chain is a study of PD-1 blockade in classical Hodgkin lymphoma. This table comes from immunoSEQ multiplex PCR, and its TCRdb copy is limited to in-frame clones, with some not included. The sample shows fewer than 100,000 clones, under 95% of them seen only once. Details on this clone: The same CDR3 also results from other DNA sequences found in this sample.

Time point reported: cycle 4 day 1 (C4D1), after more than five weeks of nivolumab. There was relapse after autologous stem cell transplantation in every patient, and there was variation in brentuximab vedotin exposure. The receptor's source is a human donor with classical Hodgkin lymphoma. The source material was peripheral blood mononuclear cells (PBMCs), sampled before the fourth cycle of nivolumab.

The CDR3 sequence is CASRDRGGNQPQHF. CDR3 DNA sequence: TGTGCCAGCAGGGACAGGGGTGGCAATCAGCCCCAGCATTTT. V is TRBV28 and J is TRBJ1-5, with 9 nucleotides matching TRBD1. From germline, CDR1 is MDHEN and CDR2 SYDVKM. CDR3 length: 14 amino acids. V shed 6 bases and J 2 bases; nucleotides not matched to a gene: 2.